This T cell receptor beta chain was identified in a study of CD8 T cells in ankylosing spondylitis. CDR3 length equals 13 residues. Germline V gives CDR1 SGDLS, CDR2 YYNGEE. The V gene lost 4 bases and the J gene lost 4 bases, with 11 bases spanning the gap. The study's findings and limits: What seemed typical of ankylosing spondylitis blood was a TCR beta motif built from roughly eight highly homologous variants.

TCRdb redid the calling of the 5' RACE reads with MiXCR, one entry per CDR3 protein. This table holds around 7,000 distinct CDR3 sequences, around 2.8% found once. By sample share, this clonotype is medium-sized. The antigen is unknown. Material: blood, either unsorted or a sorted T cell fraction (not recorded which). The receptor's source is a female donor with ankylosing spondylitis or in good health (not recorded which). The chain combines TRBV9 with TRBJ1-1; D is uncertain. The CDR3 DNA sequence: TGTGCCAGCAGCCCCCCCGTTGGCACTGAAGCTTTCTTT. Translating it yields CASSPPVGTEAFF.